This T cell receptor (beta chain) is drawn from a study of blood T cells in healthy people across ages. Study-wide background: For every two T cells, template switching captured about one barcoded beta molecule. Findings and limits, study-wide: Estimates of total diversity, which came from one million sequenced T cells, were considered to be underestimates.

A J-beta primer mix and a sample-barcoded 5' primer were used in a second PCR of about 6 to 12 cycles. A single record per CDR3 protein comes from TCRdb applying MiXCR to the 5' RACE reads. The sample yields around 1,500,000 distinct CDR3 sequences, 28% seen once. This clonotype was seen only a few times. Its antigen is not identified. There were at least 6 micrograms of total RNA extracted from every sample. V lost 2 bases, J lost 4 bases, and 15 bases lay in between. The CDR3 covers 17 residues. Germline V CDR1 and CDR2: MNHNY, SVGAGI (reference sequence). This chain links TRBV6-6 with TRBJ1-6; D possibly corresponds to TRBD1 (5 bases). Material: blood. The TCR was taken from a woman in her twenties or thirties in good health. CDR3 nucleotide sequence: TGTGCCAGCAGTTACGGGGGGAACAGTCTGTATAATTCACCCCTCCACTTT. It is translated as CASSYGGNSLYNSPLHF.